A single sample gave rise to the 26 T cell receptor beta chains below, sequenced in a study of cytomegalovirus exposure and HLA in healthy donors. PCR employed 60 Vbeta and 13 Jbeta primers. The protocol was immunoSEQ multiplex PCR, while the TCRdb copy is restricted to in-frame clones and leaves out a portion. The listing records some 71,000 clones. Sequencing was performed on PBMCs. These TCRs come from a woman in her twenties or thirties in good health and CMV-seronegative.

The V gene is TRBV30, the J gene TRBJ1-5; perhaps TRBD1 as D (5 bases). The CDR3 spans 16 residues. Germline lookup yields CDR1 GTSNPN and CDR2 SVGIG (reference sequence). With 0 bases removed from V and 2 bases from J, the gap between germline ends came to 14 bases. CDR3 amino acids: CAWSVGAGRGNQPQHF. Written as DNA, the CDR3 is TGTGCCTGGAGTGTAGGGGCAGGCCGGGGCAATCAGCCCCAGCATTTT.

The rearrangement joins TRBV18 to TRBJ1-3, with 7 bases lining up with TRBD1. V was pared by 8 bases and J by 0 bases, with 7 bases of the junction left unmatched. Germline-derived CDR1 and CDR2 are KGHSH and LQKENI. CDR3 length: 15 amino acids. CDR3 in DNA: TGTGCCAGCAGAAACACAGGGGACTCTGGAAACACCATATATTTT. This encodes CASRNTGDSGNTIYF.

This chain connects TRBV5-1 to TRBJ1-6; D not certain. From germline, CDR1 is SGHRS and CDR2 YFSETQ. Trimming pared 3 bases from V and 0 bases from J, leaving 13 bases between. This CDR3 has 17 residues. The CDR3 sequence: CASSSGWRSSYNSPLHF. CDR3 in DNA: TGCGCCAGCAGCTCTGGTTGGAGGAGCTCCTATAATTCACCCCTCCACTTT.

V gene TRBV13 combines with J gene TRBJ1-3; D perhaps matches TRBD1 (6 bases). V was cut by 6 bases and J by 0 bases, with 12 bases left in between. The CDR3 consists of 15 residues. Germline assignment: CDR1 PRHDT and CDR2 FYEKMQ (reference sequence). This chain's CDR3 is CASRIGDNSGNTIYF. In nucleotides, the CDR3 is TGTGCCAGCAGGATCGGGGACAACTCTGGAAACACCATATATTTT. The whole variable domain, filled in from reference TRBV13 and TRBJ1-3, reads AAGVIQSPRHLIKEKRETATLKCYPIPRHDTVYWYQQGPGQDPQFLISFYEKMQSDKGSIPDRFSAQQFSDYHSELNMSSLELGDSALYFCASRIGDNSGNTIYFGEGSWLTVV.

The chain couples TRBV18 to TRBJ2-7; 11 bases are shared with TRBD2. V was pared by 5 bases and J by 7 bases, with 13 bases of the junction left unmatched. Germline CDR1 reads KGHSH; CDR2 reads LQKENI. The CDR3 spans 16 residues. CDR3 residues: CASSSISGRGSEEQYF. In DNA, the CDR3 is TGTGCCAGCTCATCAATTAGCGGGAGGGGGTCGGAAGAGCAGTACTTC. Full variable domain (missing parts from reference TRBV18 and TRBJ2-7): NAGVMQNPRHLVRRRGQEARLRCSPMKGHSHVYWYRQLPEEGLKFMVYLQKENIIDESGMPKERFSAEFPKEGPSILRIQQVVRGDSAAYFCASSSISGRGSEEQYFGPGTRLTVT.

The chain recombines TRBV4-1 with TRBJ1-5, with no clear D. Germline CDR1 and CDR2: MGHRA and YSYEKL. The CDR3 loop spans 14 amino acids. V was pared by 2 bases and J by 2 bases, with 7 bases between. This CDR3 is CASSQPGGNQPQHF. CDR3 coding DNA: TGCGCCAGCAGCCAACCGGGAGGCAATCAGCCCCAGCATTTT.

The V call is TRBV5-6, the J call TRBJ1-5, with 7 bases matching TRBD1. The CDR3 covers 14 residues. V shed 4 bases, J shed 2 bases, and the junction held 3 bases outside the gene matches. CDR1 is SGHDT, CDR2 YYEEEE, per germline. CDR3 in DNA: TGTGCCAGCAGCCTTCAGGGGGGCAATCAGCCCCAGCATTTT. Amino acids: CASSLQGGNQPQHF.

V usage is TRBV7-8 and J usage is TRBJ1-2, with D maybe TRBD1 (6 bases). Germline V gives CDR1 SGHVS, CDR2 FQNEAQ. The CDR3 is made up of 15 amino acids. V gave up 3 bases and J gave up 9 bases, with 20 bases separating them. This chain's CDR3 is CASSFTAGGASSYTF. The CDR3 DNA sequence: TGTGCCAGCAGCTTTACGGCGGGGGGCGCTTCGAGCTACACCTTC.

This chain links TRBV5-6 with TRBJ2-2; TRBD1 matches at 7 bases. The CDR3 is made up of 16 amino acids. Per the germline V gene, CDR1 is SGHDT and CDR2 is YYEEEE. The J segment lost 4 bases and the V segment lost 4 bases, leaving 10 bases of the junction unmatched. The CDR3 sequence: CASSQGQELTTGELFF. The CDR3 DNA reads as TGTGCCAGCAGCCAAGGACAGGAATTGACCACCGGGGAGCTGTTTTTT. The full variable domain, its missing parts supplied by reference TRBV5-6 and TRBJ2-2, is DAGVTQSPTHLIKTRGQQVTLRCSPKSGHDTVSWYQQALGQGPQFIFQYYEEEERQRGNFPDRFSGHQFPNYSSELNVNALLLGDSALYLCASSQGQELTTGELFFGEGSRLTVL.

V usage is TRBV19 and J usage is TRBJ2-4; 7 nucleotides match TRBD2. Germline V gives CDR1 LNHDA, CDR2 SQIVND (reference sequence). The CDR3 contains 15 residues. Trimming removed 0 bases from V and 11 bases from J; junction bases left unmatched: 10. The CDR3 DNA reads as TGTGCCAGTAGTATAGATCTGAGCGGGGCGGGGGTTCAGTACTTC. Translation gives CASSIDLSGAGVQYF.

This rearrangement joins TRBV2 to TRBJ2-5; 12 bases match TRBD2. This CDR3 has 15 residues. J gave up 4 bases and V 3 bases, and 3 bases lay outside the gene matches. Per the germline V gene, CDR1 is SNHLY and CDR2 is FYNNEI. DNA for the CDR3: TGTGCCAGCAGTGAGGAACTAGCGGGGGGAGAGACCCAGTACTTC. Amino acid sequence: CASSEELAGGETQYF.

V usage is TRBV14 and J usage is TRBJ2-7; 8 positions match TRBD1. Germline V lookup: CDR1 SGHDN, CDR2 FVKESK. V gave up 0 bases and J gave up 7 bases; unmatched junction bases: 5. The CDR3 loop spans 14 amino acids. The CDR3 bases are TGTGCCAGCAGCCAAGATCAGGGGGCAATTGAGCAGTACTTC. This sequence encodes CASSQDQGAIEQYF.

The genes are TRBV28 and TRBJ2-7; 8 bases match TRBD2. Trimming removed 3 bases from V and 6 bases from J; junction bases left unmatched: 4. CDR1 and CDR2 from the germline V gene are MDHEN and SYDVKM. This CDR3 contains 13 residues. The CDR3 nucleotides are TGTGCCAGCAGTTTTGTAGCGGGAAGCGAGCAGTACTTC. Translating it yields CASSFVAGSEQYF.

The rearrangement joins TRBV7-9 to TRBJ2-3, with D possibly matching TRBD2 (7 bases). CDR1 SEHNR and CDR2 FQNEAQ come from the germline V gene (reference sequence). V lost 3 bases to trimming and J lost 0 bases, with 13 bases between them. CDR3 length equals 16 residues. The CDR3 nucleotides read TGTGCCAGCAGCTTGAGGCGGGGGCGCAGCACAGATACGCAGTATTTT. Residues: CASSLRRGRSTDTQYF.

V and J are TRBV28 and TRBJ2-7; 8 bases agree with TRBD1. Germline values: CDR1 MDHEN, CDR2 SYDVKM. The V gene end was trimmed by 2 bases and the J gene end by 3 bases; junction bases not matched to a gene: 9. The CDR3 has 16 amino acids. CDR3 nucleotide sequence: TGTGCCAGCAGTTTAACCCAGGGGGCTTTCCTCTACGAGCAGTACTTC. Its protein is CASSLTQGAFLYEQYF.

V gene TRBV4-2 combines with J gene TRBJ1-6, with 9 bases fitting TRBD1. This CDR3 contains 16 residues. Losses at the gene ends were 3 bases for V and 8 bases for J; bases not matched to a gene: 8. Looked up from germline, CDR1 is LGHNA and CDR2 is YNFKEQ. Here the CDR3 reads CASSQPWDREDSPLHF. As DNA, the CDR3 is TGTGCCAGCAGCCAGCCGTGGGACAGGGAGGATTCACCCCTCCACTTT.

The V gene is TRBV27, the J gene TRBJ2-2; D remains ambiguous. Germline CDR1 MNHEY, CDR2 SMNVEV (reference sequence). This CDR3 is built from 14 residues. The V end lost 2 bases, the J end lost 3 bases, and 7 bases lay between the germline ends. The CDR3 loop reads CASSLSPDTGELFF. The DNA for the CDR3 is TGTGCCAGCAGTTTAAGCCCCGACACCGGGGAGCTGTTTTTT.

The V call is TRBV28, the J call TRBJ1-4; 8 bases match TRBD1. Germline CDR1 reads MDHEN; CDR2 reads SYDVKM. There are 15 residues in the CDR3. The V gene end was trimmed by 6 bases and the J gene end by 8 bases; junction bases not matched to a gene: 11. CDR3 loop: CASRTRDRGFEKLFF. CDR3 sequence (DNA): TGTGCCAGCAGAACCCGTGACAGGGGTTTCGAAAAACTGTTTTTT.

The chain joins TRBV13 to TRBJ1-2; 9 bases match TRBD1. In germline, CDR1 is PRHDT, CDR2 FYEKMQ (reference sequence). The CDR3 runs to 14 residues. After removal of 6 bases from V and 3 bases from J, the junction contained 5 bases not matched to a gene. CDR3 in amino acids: CASRPDRGDYGYTF. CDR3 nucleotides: TGTGCCAGCAGACCGGACAGGGGCGACTATGGCTACACCTTC.

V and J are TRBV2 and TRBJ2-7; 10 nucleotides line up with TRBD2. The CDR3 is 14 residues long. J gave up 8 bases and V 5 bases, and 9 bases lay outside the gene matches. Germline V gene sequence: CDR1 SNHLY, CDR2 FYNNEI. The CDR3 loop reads CASSPTSGKTKQYF. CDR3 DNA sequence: TGTGCCAGCAGTCCTACTAGCGGGAAAACGAAGCAGTACTTC.

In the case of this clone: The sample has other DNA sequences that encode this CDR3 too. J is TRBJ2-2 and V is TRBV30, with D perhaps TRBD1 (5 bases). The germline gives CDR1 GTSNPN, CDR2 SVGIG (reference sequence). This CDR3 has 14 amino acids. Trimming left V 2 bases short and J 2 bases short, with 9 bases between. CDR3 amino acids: CAWSQGSNTGELFF. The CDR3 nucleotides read TGTGCCTGGAGTCAGGGATCAAACACCGGGGAGCTGTTTTTT.

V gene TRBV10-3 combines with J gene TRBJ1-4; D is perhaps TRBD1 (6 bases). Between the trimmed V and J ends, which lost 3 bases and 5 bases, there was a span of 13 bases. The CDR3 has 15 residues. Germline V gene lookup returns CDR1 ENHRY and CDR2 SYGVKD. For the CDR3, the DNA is TGTGCCATCAGTGAAGTTGGGGGCGCGAATGAAAAACTGTTTTTT. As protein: CAISEVGGANEKLFF.

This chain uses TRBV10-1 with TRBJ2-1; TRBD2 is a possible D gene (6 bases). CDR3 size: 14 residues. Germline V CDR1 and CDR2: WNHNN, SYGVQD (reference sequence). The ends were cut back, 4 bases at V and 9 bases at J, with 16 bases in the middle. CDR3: CASSAAGPGGEQFF. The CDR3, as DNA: TGCGCCAGCAGTGCCGCGGGACCCGGCGGTGAGCAGTTCTTC.

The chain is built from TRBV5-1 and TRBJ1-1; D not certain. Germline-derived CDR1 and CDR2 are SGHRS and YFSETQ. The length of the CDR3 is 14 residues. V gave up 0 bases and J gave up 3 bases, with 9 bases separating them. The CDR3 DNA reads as TGCGCCAGCAGCTTGGAGCGGGCTGACACTGAAGCTTTCTTT. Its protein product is CASSLERADTEAFF.

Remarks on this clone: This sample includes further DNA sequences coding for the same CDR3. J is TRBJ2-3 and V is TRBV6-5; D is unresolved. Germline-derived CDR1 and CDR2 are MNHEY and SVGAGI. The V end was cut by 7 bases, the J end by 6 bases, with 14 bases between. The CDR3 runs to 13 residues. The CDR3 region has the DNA TGTGCCAGCAACTCCAACTCCGGGGATACGCAGTATTTT. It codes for CASNSNSGDTQYF.

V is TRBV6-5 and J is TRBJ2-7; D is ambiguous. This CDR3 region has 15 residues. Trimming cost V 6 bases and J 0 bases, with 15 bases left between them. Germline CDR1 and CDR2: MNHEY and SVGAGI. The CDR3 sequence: CASSTAERNSYEQYF. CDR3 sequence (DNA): TGTGCCAGCAGCACCGCAGAAAGAAACTCCTACGAGCAGTACTTC.